The present T cell receptor (beta chain) was sequenced within a study of shared clonotypes between healthy human individuals (dated by TCRdb to 2018 to 2021). In terms of the full investigation: The cohort included a few men and two women between 18 and 49 years of age. The study deeply sequenced blood TCR repertoires of five healthy adults to estimate repertoire size and the extent of clonotype sharing between individuals. To increase sequencing depth and limit assay-specific biases, TCR repertoire library preparation and sequencing were carried out by different laboratories using diverse techniques. Leukapheresis yielded between about 0.9 and 8.9 billion PBMCs per donor. Broader findings and caveats from the paper: Sampling was restricted to blood, and TCR repertoires in tissues likely differ from the TCR repertoires found in blood. Based on pairwise subsampling, the degree of clonotype sharing among donors was expected to be affected by sequencing depth. Because the study included only a small number of donors, the genetic and exposure-history diversity represented was limited.

The donors were healthy, HIV-negative adults who had no recently reported acute infections or vaccinations. Only Caucasian adults living in Nashville, Tennessee, USA were represented among the donors. In the unsorted samples, 85 million to 100 million PBMCs were counted, and genomic DNA was extracted using the QIAamp DNA Blood Mini kit. Blood was collected by leukapheresis, and PBMCs were isolated by Ficoll-Histopaque density gradient centrifugation and then cryopreserved in liquid nitrogen vapor phase. About this clone: Its cognate antigen has yet to be identified. One base away there is no much larger clone; base qualities are not given.

TCR CDR3 regions were amplified from genomic DNA by multiplex PCR using the deep immunoSEQ assay. Genomic DNA extracted from each cell subset was distributed evenly over all wells of several immunoSEQ 96-well plates, and each plate served as one replicate. For unsorted PBMC, roughly 0.3 ug genomic DNA, equal to roughly 32,000 T cell genomes, was loaded into each replicate PCR. Ten immunoSEQ deep assay plates were used to sequence unsorted PBMC genomic DNA. Purified libraries were measured with a Qubit 3.0 fluorometer, size-checked on a Bioanalyzer 2100, and measured again with the KAPA Library Quantification kit. Every immunoSEQ 96-well plate was sequenced on a separate single-read 150-cycle Illumina NextSeq 550 flow cell. Under the source paper's analysis protocol: Because the immunoSEQ output included only junctional sequences and no quality scores, the filtering could not be the same as the filtering used for full-length reads. To assign V/J genes and CDR3, sequences were annotated against IMGT germline references using PyIR, a Python wrapper for IgBLAST v1.9. Reads were removed for weak V/J assignments (E-value above 1e-6), missing CDR3, stop codons, out-of-frame junctions, or ambiguous translated residues. A V3J clonotype was defined by an identical inferred V gene, J gene, and CDR3 amino acid sequence. To compute the percentage overlap between repertoires, the number of shared unique clonotypes was divided by the size of the smaller repertoire. Three approaches were used to assess repertoire richness: RTK rarefaction, the Chao1 estimator, and Recon v2.1 estimates of unobserved clonotypes. TCRdb provides this immuneACCESS table in a form limited to in-frame rearrangements. Some clones are lacking; in checked studies, under half of them reflect an unresolved V gene, and why the rest are absent is not known. V, J and clone size were drawn from that table, and D and trimming were deduced from the DNA. This sample comprises around 500,000 clones, 70% to 80% of them detected only once. The ten largest make up 12% of the sample.

The sequenced sample consisted of PBMCs. This receptor was taken from a woman in her forties in good health. Some clones in this sample may be carry-over from other donors' samples.

The DNA reads as follows: TGTGCCAGCAGTTTATACGGTGTTGCGGGAGGAGGGGAGACCCAGTACTTC. It specifies CASSLYGVAGGGETQYF. The sequence links TRBV27 to TRBJ2-5; 8 bases in between match TRBD2. From the cysteine up to the phenylalanine, the CDR3 has a length of 17 residues. The CDR3 DNA has 51 bases and is translated from base 1. The germline V gene (reference sequence) specifies MNHEY as CDR1 and SMNVEV as CDR2. V trim: 1 base; J trim: 5 bases; unmatched bases: 12.